Listed below are T cell receptor beta chains from one sample, sequenced in a study of T cell responses to AZD1222 COVID-19 vaccine. Sequencing used immunoSEQ multiplex PCR; TCRdb keeps in-frame clones, though not all of them. This sample yields about 150,000 clones, of which roughly nine tenths are seen a single time; 6.9% belongs to the top ten. The sample in question was peripheral blood, obtained after recovery from COVID-19. All receptors derive from an adult who had recovered from COVID-19. Each CDR3 is given with its conserved first and last residue. The D gene is left open where the match is weak. Where a row states a size, it is once, few, many or the class of an expanded clone; other rows omit it.

clone size	V gene	CDR3 length	J gene	D gene	CDR3 protein	CDR3 DNA
NA	TRBV3-1/TRBV3-2	17	TRBJ2-1	TRBD2	CASSQVTSGRRNNEQFF	TGTGCCAGCAGCCAAGTGACTAGCGGGAGGAGGAACAATGAGCAGTTCTTC
few	TRBV3-1/TRBV3-2	17	TRBJ2-7	TRBD2	CASSRLAGGQGAYEQYF	TGTGCCAGCAGCCGGCTAGCGGGGGGCCAAGGGGCCTACGAGCAGTACTTC
NA	TRBV19	12	TRBJ2-7	NA	CASSSVSYEQYF	TGTGCCAGTAGTTCGGTCTCCTACGAGCAGTACTTC
NA	TRBV6-5	13	TRBJ1-1	NA	CASSQGTNTEAFF	TGTGCCAGCAGTCAGGGCACGAACACTGAAGCTTTCTTT
NA	TRBV3-1/TRBV3-2	14	TRBJ1-2	NA	CASSQNRRYYGYTF	TGTGCCAGCAGCCAAAACAGGAGGTACTATGGCTACACCTTC
NA	TRBV4-1	13	TRBJ1-2	TRBD1	CASSGGSIYGYTF	TGCGCCAGCTCAGGGGGCTCCATCTATGGCTACACCTTC
NA	TRBV28	13	TRBJ2-7	TRBD1	CASSPRDSPEQYF	TGTGCCAGCAGTCCAAGGGACAGCCCCGAGCAGTACTTC
NA	TRBV7-8	15	TRBJ1-5	TRBD1	CASSLARTGVQPQHF	TGTGCCAGCAGCTTAGCGCGGACAGGGGTTCAGCCCCAGCATTTT
NA	TRBV5-6	17	TRBJ1-3	NA	CASSLGVTGPSGNTIYF	TGTGCCAGCAGCTTGGGGGTGACAGGACCATCGGGAAACACCATATATTTT
NA	TRBV7-9	15	TRBJ1-5	NA	CASSFGGAAHQPQHF	TGTGCCAGCTCCTTCGGGGGGGCCGCACATCAGCCCCAGCATTTT
once	TRBV11-2	14	TRBJ1-6	NA	CASSSSGYNSPLHF	TGTGCCAGCAGCTCTAGTGGTTATAATTCACCCCTCCACTTT
NA	TRBV16	14	TRBJ2-3	NA	CASSQFGFTDTQYF	TGTGCCAGCAGCCAATTCGGATTCACAGATACGCAGTATTTT
NA	TRBV11-1	14	TRBJ2-1	TRBD2	CASTTSGRNWYQFF	TGTGCCAGCACAACTAGCGGGAGGAATTGGTATCAGTTCTTC
NA	TRBV19	14	TRBJ2-7	NA	CASSPPDGSYEQYF	TGTGCCAGTAGTCCTCCTGACGGCTCCTACGAGCAGTACTTC
NA	TRBV11-2	14	TRBJ2-7	TRBD2	CASSLVVTSAEQYF	TGTGCCAGCAGCTTAGTAGTAACTAGCGCCGAGCAGTACTTC
NA	TRBV19	14	TRBJ2-1	NA	CASSIATAYNEQFF	TGTGCCAGTAGTATTGCGACAGCCTACAATGAGCAGTTCTTC
NA	TRBV28	14	TRBJ2-3	TRBD2	CASIAGGGTDTQYF	TGTGCCAGCATAGCGGGAGGTGGGACAGATACGCAGTATTTT
NA	TRBV12-3/TRBV12-4	13	TRBJ1-6	NA	CASSFLAASPLHF	TGTGCCAGCAGTTTTCTTGCAGCTTCACCCCTCCACTTT
NA	TRBV19	14	TRBJ2-2	NA	CASSMTTGGGELFF	TGTGCCAGTAGTATGACCACCGGGGGCGGGGAGCTGTTTTTT
NA	TRBV5-1	16	TRBJ2-6	NA	CASSLGGRSGANVLTF	TGCGCCAGCAGCTTGGGGGGACGCTCTGGGGCCAACGTCCTGACTTTC
NA	TRBV6-1	18	TRBJ1-5	NA	CASSELSGAWGISQPQHF	TGTGCCAGCAGTGAACTTTCGGGGGCGTGGGGGATTTCTCAGCCCCAGCATTTT
NA	TRBV19	14	TRBJ1-1	NA	CASRPQPMNTEAFF	TGTGCCAGTAGGCCACAACCAATGAACACTGAAGCTTTCTTT
NA	TRBV19	12	TRBJ2-7	NA	CASSSRRGEQYF	TGTGCCAGTAGTTCCCGGAGAGGAGAGCAGTACTTC
NA	TRBV7-2	14	TRBJ2-4	NA	CASSPALAKNIQYF	TGTGCCAGCAGCCCCGCCCTAGCCAAAAACATTCAGTACTTC
NA	TRBV3-1/TRBV3-2	14	TRBJ1-6	NA	CASSQGVSRGPLHF	TGTGCCAGCAGCCAAGGAGTCAGCCGGGGGCCCCTCCACTTT
once	TRBV2	11	TRBJ1-1	NA	CASSEFPEAFF	TGTGCCAGCAGTGAGTTCCCTGAAGCTTTCTTT
NA	TRBV19	12	TRBJ1-5	NA	CASRGGDQPQHF	TGTGCCAGTAGGGGGGGAGATCAGCCCCAGCATTTT
NA	TRBV6-1	14	TRBJ2-3	NA	CASSDTGGTDTQYF	TGTGCCAGCAGTGACACCGGGGGCACAGATACGCAGTATTTT
NA	TRBV9	15	TRBJ1-2	TRBD1	CASSGLTGGNYGYTF	TGTGCCAGCAGCGGACTCACAGGGGGCAACTATGGCTACACCTTC
NA	TRBV29-1	12	TRBJ1-1	NA	CSTKRANTEAFF	TGCAGCACTAAGAGGGCGAACACTGAAGCTTTCTTT
once	TRBV7-9	16	TRBJ2-2	NA	CASSLSPNRNTGELFF	TGTGCCAGCAGCTTATCCCCGAACCGGAACACCGGGGAGCTGTTTTTT
once	TRBV6-1	12	TRBJ2-7	NA	CASSEIGDEQYF	TGTGCCAGCAGTGAGATCGGGGACGAGCAGTACTTC
NA	TRBV5-1	15	TRBJ2-3	NA	CASTLSGQREDTQYF	TGCGCCAGCACCCTCTCGGGGCAGAGAGAAGATACGCAGTATTTT
once	TRBV7-9	12	TRBJ2-4	NA	CASSLPKNIQYF	TGTGCCAGCAGCCTACCCAAAAACATTCAGTACTTC
NA	TRBV19	9	TRBJ1-5	NA	CASDQPQHF	TGTGCCAGCGATCAGCCCCAGCATTTT
NA	TRBV2	16	TRBJ2-7	NA	CASSEIGAASSYEQYF	TGTGCCAGCAGTGAAATCGGGGCAGCCTCCTCCTACGAGCAGTACTTC
NA	TRBV7-9	14	TRBJ2-7	NA	CASSLAASSDEQYF	TGTGCCAGCAGCTTAGCGGCCAGTTCTGACGAGCAGTACTTC